The rows below give T cell receptor beta chains drawn from one sample of a study of blood T cells in healthy people across ages. One entry per CDR3 protein results from TCRdb running MiXCR on the 5' RACE reads. The table shows about 690,000 distinct CDR3 sequences, with roughly 41% occurring only once. Sample: blood. The origin of the receptors is a man older than 75 in good health. Both conserved end residues are part of each CDR3. Each record gives: V gene, CDR3 protein.

TRBV6-5	CASSYADRDTEAFF
TRBV7-9	CASSTGQGPTDTQYF
TRBV6-1	CASSERTGTNEQFF
TRBV29-1	CSVRSFLGEGQGRGTQYF
TRBV3-1	CASSWAGTNYNEQFF
TRBV6-2/TRBV6-3	CASSYGETQYF
TRBV18	CASSPSLEGLVRYEQYF
TRBV3-1	CASSRRDGQKNIQYF
TRBV11-3	CASSADGEDQPQHF
TRBV14	CASSQNRAQETQYF
TRBV12-3/TRBV12-4	CASSDGTSMEQYF
TRBV20-1	CSARGGPGGYTF
TRBV3-1	CSSSSLGAGANVLTF
TRBV28	CASSFSQGYGANVLTF
TRBV27	CAITSGAKNIQYF
TRBV5-1	CASSWAGAQYF
TRBV13	CASSPRARKGGAYNEQYF
TRBV29-1	CSVASGGIYEQYF
TRBV21-1	CASSRTTSGEYNEQFF
TRBV10-3	CAISERLGELFF
TRBV5-1	CASSSDRGISDQPQHF
TRBV7-9	CASSPGQGFQKLFF
TRBV3-1	CASSRGQGGYEQYF
TRBV6-5	CATLPQRDRGYNEQFF
TRBV12-3/TRBV12-4	CASSRFQGIGELFF
TRBV5-1	CASSPRTGGTYEQYF
TRBV14	CASSQGLTTDTQYF
TRBV21-1	CASSKHPRGPGSTYEQFF
TRBV7-2	CASSSLPGQGKRSDTQYF
TRBV6-1	CASSDQGQRSGYTF
TRBV10-1	CASSDGGANYNEQFF
TRBV20-1	CSASNSGRANEQFF
TRBV10-3	CAISVTAYNEQFF
TRBV20-1	CSARDGMGLAGVTRYNEQFF
TRBV6-6	CASSYSGAANEKLFF
TRBV5-1	CASSYGDSDYNEQFF
TRBV20-1	CSAQVGMDGEKLFF
TRBV4-2	CASSRAGLDEQFF
TRBV11-2	CASSQTPQVTGELFF
TRBV28	CASSRPGYSNQPQHF
TRBV28	CASSAAIGSGRPYNEQFF
TRBV7-2	CASSLQTGPNEKLFF
TRBV3-1	CASSQEAGLGVLTF
TRBV20-1	CSARDPRHGYTF
TRBV27	CASSLLSGANVLTF
TRBV6-2/TRBV6-3	CASSYVSGGYNEQFF
TRBV6-5	CASRSSLLTDTQYF
TRBV5-1	CASCDIASYEQYF
TRBV20-1	CSALKTSGSSYNEQFF
TRBV6-5	CASRLTAPNEKLFF
TRBV29-1	CSVEEGGQGSEQYF
TRBV10-2	CASRGQGINSPLHF
TRBV20-1	CSFRTYEQYF
TRBV29-1	CSVDPTGTGTEQYF
TRBV27	CASRGRGTGGLVGETQYF
TRBV5-1	CASSVSGDPYEQYF
TRBV7-2	CASSTTGSNAYNEQFF
TRBV12-3/TRBV12-4	CASSLIDREGNQPQHF